This T cell receptor beta chain was sequenced in a study of shared clonotypes between healthy human individuals. In the study overall: Three plates each covered CD4 naive and memory; CD8 naive two, CD8 memory one.

This clone was detected only once. The length of the CDR3 is 13 residues. CDR1 is MDHEN, CDR2 SYDVKM, per germline. V was clipped by 4 bases and J by 10 bases, with 11 bases between them. Terminally differentiated effector memory CD45RA+ cells were excluded by CCR7 positive selection of CD45RO-negative cells. Within Nashville, Tennessee resided all donors, each a Caucasian adult. The authors ran the assay at deep level. Using immunoSEQ multiplex PCR, the repertoire was profiled, and TCRdb retains in-frame clones only, with some absent. The profile covers some 1,900,000 clones, with roughly 94% appearing a single time and 1.2% taken by the ten largest.

The genes are TRBV28 and TRBJ1-6; no firm D call. The source of this sequence is a man aged 18 to 29 in good health. The sample comprised naive CD8+ T cells sorted from blood. CDR3 sequence (DNA): TGTGCCAGCAGTTCACCCCTCGAGTCACCCCTCCACTTT. It translates to CASSSPLESPLHF.